The 15 T cell receptor beta chains presented below share a single source sample, sequenced in a study of shared clonotypes between healthy human individuals. This table comes from immunoSEQ multiplex PCR, and its TCRdb copy is limited to in-frame clones, with some not included. The sample lists some 580,000 clones, 95% to 98% occurring once. CD8 cells regarded as naive lacked CD45RO, were positively chosen for CCR7, and omitted terminally differentiated effector memory CD45RA+ cells. The sample was naive CD8+ T cells sorted from blood. These receptors came from a man between 25 and 39 years old in good health.

The V gene is TRBV28, the J gene TRBJ2-3, with 7 bases lining up with TRBD2. The V gene end was trimmed by 10 bases and the J gene end by 3 bases; junction bases not matched to a gene: 10. Germline V CDR1 and CDR2: MDHEN, SYDVKM. This CDR3 region has 14 residues. The DNA for the CDR3 is TGTGCCACCCTACGGGGGGAGGTAACAGATACGCAGTATTTT. Translating it yields CATLRGEVTDTQYF.

The genes are TRBV14 and TRBJ2-7; 7 bases are a match to TRBD2. After removal of 3 bases from V and 0 bases from J, the junction contained 2 bases not matched to a gene. The CDR3 covers 14 residues. The germline gives CDR1 SGHDN, CDR2 FVKESK. The CDR3 DNA sequence: TGTGCCAGCAGCCATTGGACTAGCTCCTACGAGCAGTACTTC. Its translation: CASSHWTSSYEQYF. Full variable domain (missing parts from reference TRBV14 and TRBJ2-7): EAGVTQFPSHSVIEKGQTVTLRCDPISGHDNLYWYRRVMGKEIKFLLHFVKESKQDESGMPNNRFLAERTGGTYSTLKVQPAELEDSGVYFCASSHWTSSYEQYFGPGTRLTVT.

This clone was counted a single time. The chain combines TRBV29-1 with TRBJ2-7, with D possibly being TRBD1 (5 bases). Germline V gene lookup returns CDR1 SQVTM and CDR2 ANQGSEA. The germline V and J ends were trimmed by 7 bases and 3 bases, with 28 bases remaining between them. This CDR3 spans 17 amino acids. CDR3 sequence: CSAKTRTHEQQNYEQYF. The CDR3, as DNA: TGCAGCGCTAAGACTCGGACACACGAGCAACAGAACTACGAGCAGTACTTC.

The chain joins TRBV4-3 to TRBJ2-1; TRBD2 might be the D (6 bases). The V gene's germline CDR1 is LGHNA and CDR2 YSLEER. Trimming removed 0 bases at V and 2 bases at J, with 8 bases between. The CDR3 has 15 amino acids. The CDR3 protein is CASSQDGRTYNEQFF. CDR3 nucleotide sequence: TGCGCCAGCAGCCAAGATGGGAGGACCTACAATGAGCAGTTCTTC.

V is TRBV4-1 and J is TRBJ2-1; 7 bases align to TRBD2. This CDR3 spans 13 amino acids. Germline assignment: CDR1 MGHRA and CDR2 YSYEKL. After removal of 4 bases from V and 7 bases from J, the junction contained 4 bases not matched to a gene. The CDR3 DNA follows: TGCGCCAGCAGCCTCCGACTAGCAAATGAGCAGTTCTTC. It codes for CASSLRLANEQFF.

The chain joins TRBV6-5 to TRBJ2-2; tentatively, D is TRBD2 (7 bases). CDR3 length: 16 amino acids. CDR1 and CDR2 from the germline V gene are MNHEY and SVGAGI. V was cut by 2 bases and J by 4 bases, with 14 bases left in between. Here the CDR3 reads CASSYGGGGGTGELFF. CDR3 nucleotides: TGTGCCAGCAGTTACGGGGGGGGAGGGGGCACCGGGGAGCTGTTTTTT.

This clone is a singleton in its sample. The chain has TRBV6-6 and TRBJ1-1; D is ambiguous. The length of the CDR3 is 12 residues. With 0 bases removed from V and 10 bases from J, the gap between germline ends came to 9 bases. Germline V gene data show CDR1 as MNHNY and CDR2 as SVGAGI (reference sequence). The CDR3 coding sequence is TGTGCCAGCAGTTACTCGGAACCGCGAGCTTTCTTT. Protein sequence: CASSYSEPRAFF.

The V and J genes are TRBV5-1 and TRBJ2-7; perhaps TRBD2 as D (6 bases). Trimming took off 4 bases at V and 3 bases at J, with 14 bases between the two ends. CDR3 length: 14 amino acids. The germline V gene encodes CDR1 SGHRS and CDR2 YFSETQ. The CDR3 nucleotides read TGCGCCAGCAGCGGGGGGACTTTAGGCTACGAGCAGTACTTC. This codes for CASSGGTLGYEQYF.

The rearrangement uses TRBV7-8 and TRBJ2-7; 7 nucleotides line up with TRBD1. J gave up 5 bases and V 1 base, and 5 bases lay outside the gene matches. The CDR3 covers 14 residues. From germline, CDR1 is SGHVS and CDR2 FQNEAQ. This chain's CDR3 is CASSLEDRAHEQYF. The DNA for the CDR3 is TGTGCCAGCAGCTTAGAAGACAGGGCCCACGAGCAGTACTTC.

This clone was seen just once. The chain has TRBV5-1 and TRBJ2-3; TRBD2 agrees at 10 bases. J gave up 0 bases and V 4 bases, and 14 bases lay outside the gene matches. CDR3 length: 19 residues. Germline V gene lookup returns CDR1 SGHRS and CDR2 YFSETQ. The CDR3 protein is CASSPRHQREGRSTDTQYF. The CDR3 DNA reads TGCGCCAGCAGCCCCCGACACCAGCGGGAGGGCCGGAGCACAGATACGCAGTATTTT.

This clone came up once. The chain joins TRBV11-3 to TRBJ1-1; D might be TRBD1 (5 bases). Germline values: CDR1 SGHNT, CDR2 YENEEA. Trimming removed 5 bases from V and 4 bases from J, with 11 bases in between. This CDR3 has 13 residues. CDR3 protein: CASSTGPSTEAFF. CDR3 in DNA: TGTGCCAGCAGCACGGGACCAAGCACTGAAGCTTTCTTT.

A word on this clone: At the DNA level, this CDR3 is encoded by other sequences in the same sample as well. The gene calls are TRBV27 and TRBJ2-7, with D hard to call. V was cut by 5 bases and J by 2 bases, with 10 bases left in between. The germline CDR1 and CDR2 sequences are MNHEY and SMNVEV (reference sequence). The CDR3 length is 13 residues. The CDR3 sequence is CASSPTSTYEQYF. The CDR3 DNA is TGTGCCAGCAGTCCTACAAGTACCTACGAGCAGTACTTC.

This clone showed up just once. This rearrangement joins TRBV4-1 to TRBJ1-1; D uncertain. The germline V and J ends were trimmed by 2 bases and 4 bases, with 14 bases remaining between them. The CDR3 spans 15 residues. CDR1 and CDR2 from the germline V gene are MGHRA and YSYEKL. DNA of the CDR3: TGCGCCAGCAGCCAACTTTCGACCATGGGCACTGAAGCTTTCTTT. Its protein product is CASSQLSTMGTEAFF.

This clone is a singleton in its sample. The V gene is TRBV7-9, the J gene TRBJ2-2; D is possibly TRBD2 (5 bases). The CDR3 extends over 14 amino acids. V lost 5 bases and J 8 bases, leaving 15 bases between the germline ends. Germline V gene lookup returns CDR1 SEHNR and CDR2 FQNEAQ (reference sequence). CDR3 in DNA: TGTGCCAGCAGCCAAGCCGGGAAAAAGGGGGAGCTGTTTTTT. Translating gives CASSQAGKKGELFF.

The rearrangement uses TRBV6-5 and TRBJ2-1; D may be TRBD1 or TRBD2 (5 bases each). V lost 0 bases, J lost 1 base, and 10 bases lay in between. The CDR3 has 16 amino acids. The germline V gene has CDR1 MNHEY and CDR2 SVGAGI. DNA of the CDR3: TGTGCCAGCAGTTACTCAGGAGAGGGGTCCTACAATGAGCAGTTCTTC. This encodes CASSYSGEGSYNEQFF.